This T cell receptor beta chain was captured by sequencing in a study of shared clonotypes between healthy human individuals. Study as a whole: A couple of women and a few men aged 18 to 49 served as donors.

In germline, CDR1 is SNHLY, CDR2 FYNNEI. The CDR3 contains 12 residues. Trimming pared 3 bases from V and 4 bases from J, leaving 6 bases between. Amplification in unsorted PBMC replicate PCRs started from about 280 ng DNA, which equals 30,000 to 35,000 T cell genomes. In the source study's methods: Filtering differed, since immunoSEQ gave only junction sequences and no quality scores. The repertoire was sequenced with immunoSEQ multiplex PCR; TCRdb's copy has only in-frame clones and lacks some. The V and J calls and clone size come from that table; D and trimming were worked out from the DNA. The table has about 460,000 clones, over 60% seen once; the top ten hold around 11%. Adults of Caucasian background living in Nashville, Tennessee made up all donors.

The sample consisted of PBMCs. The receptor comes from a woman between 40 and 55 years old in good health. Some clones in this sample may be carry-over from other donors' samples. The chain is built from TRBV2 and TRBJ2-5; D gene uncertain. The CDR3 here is CASSDIAETQYF. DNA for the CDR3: TGTGCCAGCAGTGACATAGCAGAGACCCAGTACTTC.